The 22 T cell receptor beta chains reported below all come from one sample, sequenced in a study of identical twins (TCRdb year 2016). Library generation was performed with 5' RACE. TCRdb records Illumina HiSeq 2000 as the sequencer. In TCRdb, the public reads were trimmed at Q25 with fastp and aligned with MiXCR, with productive beta chains retained. Each CDR3 protein appears once, grouped with its most common genes and DNA. Recorded for this sample are a few hundred thousand distinct CDR3 sequences; roughly 10% of them occurred a single time. Jointly, the top ten make up 6% to 8.5% of the sample. These data also formed part of another study, on yellow fever vaccine responses in identical twins.

The specimen was CD8+ T cells sorted from blood. The receptors were gathered from a woman between 18 and 29 years old in good health.

This clonotype was observed at least ten times. The J gene is TRBJ2-1, the V gene TRBV29-1, with 7 bases lining up with TRBD2. The germline gives CDR1 SQVTM, CDR2 ANQGSEA. The CDR3 covers 13 residues. V gave up 8 bases and J gave up 1 base; unmatched junction bases: 5. In nucleotides, the CDR3 is TGCAGCTTCGGGGGGTGGTCCTACAATGAGCAGTTCTTC. This translates into CSFGGWSYNEQFF.

The sample holds a few counts of this clonotype. This chain links TRBV28 with TRBJ2-3; 10 nucleotides line up with TRBD2. From germline, CDR1 is MDHEN and CDR2 SYDVKM. The CDR3 sequence is 17 residues long. After removal of 3 bases from V and 0 bases from J, the junction contained 6 bases not matched to a gene. CDR3 nucleotides: TGTGCCAGCAGTTTGGCTCTAGCGGGAGCTAGCACAGATACGCAGTATTTT. As protein: CASSLALAGASTDTQYF.

This clonotype has a count of ten or more. The rearrangement joins TRBV7-3 to TRBJ2-1, with D possibly TRBD1 on 6 matching bases. Trimming took 1 base from V and 8 from J, leaving 18 bases between them. The CDR3 is 16 residues long. From germline, CDR1 is SGHTA and CDR2 FQGTGA. The CDR3 spells CASSLSQGWGTDEQFF. The CDR3 nucleotides read TGTGCCAGCAGCTTAAGTCAGGGGTGGGGTACTGATGAGCAGTTCTTC.

This clonotype was seen repeatedly, ten times or more. The genes are TRBV20-1 and TRBJ2-5; 11 nucleotides align to TRBD2. This CDR3 region has 18 residues. The junction had 17 bases not matched to a gene; V was cut back by 5 bases and J by 3 bases. Germline values: CDR1 DFQATT, CDR2 SNEGSKA (reference sequence). In DNA, the CDR3 is TGCAGTGCTTTTGACTTCAGGACTAGCGGGCGGATAGAAGAGACCCAGTACTTC. Amino acid sequence: CSAFDFRTSGRIEETQYF.

This clonotype was detected a few times. The rearrangement uses TRBV7-9 and TRBJ2-1; 9 positions match TRBD2. Germline V lookup: CDR1 SEHNR, CDR2 FQNEAQ (reference sequence). Trimming took 5 bases from V and 0 from J; bases not matched to a gene: 5. This CDR3 region has 16 residues. The CDR3 region has the DNA TGTGCCAGCAGCCCGCTAGCGGGAAGCTCCTACAATGAGCAGTTCTTC. Protein: CASSPLAGSSYNEQFF.

CDR3 DNA: TGTGCCAGCAGCCTAAGTGGTGGCAATCAGCCCCAGCATTTT. Protein: CASSLSGGNQPQHF. The chain carries TRBV7-9 and TRBJ1-5; the D is unclear. This CDR3 has 14 amino acids. The V end lost 5 bases, the J end lost 2 bases, and 10 bases lay between the germline ends. Germline V gives CDR1 SEHNR, CDR2 FQNEAQ (reference sequence).

This clonotype was observed many times. The chain uses TRBV28 and TRBJ2-4; TRBD1 is a possible D gene (5 bases). This CDR3 is 14 amino acids long. Germline V gene sequence: CDR1 MDHEN, CDR2 SYDVKM. The ends were cut back, 5 bases at V and 3 bases at J, with 11 bases in the middle. The CDR3, as DNA: TGTGCCAGCAGTAACCAGGGTAACAAAAACATTCAGTACTTC. Protein sequence: CASSNQGNKNIQYF. Full variable domain (remainder filled in from reference TRBV28 and TRBJ2-4): DVKVTQSSRYLVKRTGEKVFLECVQDMDHENMFWYRQDPGLGLRLIYFSYDVKMKEKGDIPEGYSVSREKKERFSLILESASTNQTSMYLCASSNQGNKNIQYFGAGTRLSVL.

The chain has TRBV20-1 and TRBJ1-4; 7 nucleotides match TRBD1. After removal of 1 base from V and 2 bases from J, the junction contained 10 bases not matched to a gene. The CDR3 is 17 residues long. Germline V lookup: CDR1 DFQATT, CDR2 SNEGSKA (reference sequence). The chain's CDR3 is CSARVPISQGTNEKLFF. The DNA of the CDR3 is TGCAGTGCTAGAGTCCCCATCTCACAGGGGACTAATGAAAAACTGTTTTTT.

In its sample, this clonotype was seen a few times. This chain links TRBV27 with TRBJ2-1; no firm D call. Germline CDR1 and CDR2: MNHEY and SMNVEV (reference sequence). The CDR3 runs 12 residues. V was trimmed by 2 bases and J by 10 bases, leaving 9 bases between them. The CDR3 is CASSLSLQEQFF. DNA of the CDR3: TGTGCCAGCAGTTTAAGTCTTCAGGAGCAGTTCTTC.

The chain is built from TRBV6-4 and TRBJ2-3, with 9 bases lining up with TRBD2. Trimming cost V 5 bases and J 3 bases; bases outside gene matches: 9. This CDR3 has 16 residues. In germline, CDR1 is MRHNA, CDR2 SNTAGT. CDR3 DNA: TGTGCCAGCAGTAGTAGCGGGGGAGGAGGTACAGATACGCAGTATTTT. This translates into CASSSSGGGGTDTQYF.

V and J are TRBV6-5 and TRBJ1-4, with a tentative D call TRBD1 (5 bases). The CDR3 loop spans 16 amino acids. Per germline, CDR1 MNHEY and CDR2 SVGAGI. Deletions cut 2 bases from V and 2 bases from J, with 12 bases between. As DNA, the CDR3 is TGTGCCAGCAGTTACAGTATGGGGGGTACTAATGAAAAACTGTTTTTT. It translates to CASSYSMGGTNEKLFF.

The table lists this clonotype with a few counts. CDR3 in amino acids: CASSRIGVAAYEQYF. In DNA, the CDR3 is TGTGCCAGCAGTAGGATAGGGGTGGCCGCCTACGAGCAGTACTTC. The J gene is TRBJ2-7, the V gene TRBV27, with a tentative D call TRBD1 (5 bases). CDR1 and CDR2 from the germline V gene are MNHEY and SMNVEV (reference sequence). The CDR3 is 15 amino acids. The germline V and J ends were trimmed by 5 bases and 2 bases, with 16 bases remaining between them.

This clonotype was observed a few times. The chain carries TRBV20-1 and TRBJ2-7, with D possibly matching TRBD1 (5 bases). The CDR3 loop spans 14 amino acids. Germline values: CDR1 DFQATT, CDR2 SNEGSKA (reference sequence). V lost 0 bases and J 2 bases, leaving 11 bases between the germline ends. CDR3 bases: TGCAGTGCTAGAGAGTGGGCAGGGACCTACGAGCAGTACTTC. Its translation: CSAREWAGTYEQYF.

This chain uses TRBV20-1 with TRBJ2-7, with TRBD2 matching 11 bases. The CDR3 is 14 amino acids. Germline-derived CDR1 and CDR2 are DFQATT and SNEGSKA (reference sequence). The V and J ends lost 6 bases and 2 bases, in that order; junction bases with no gene match: 6. As DNA, the CDR3 is TGCAGTGCGAGGGGACTAGCGGCCACCTACGAGCAGTACTTC. Amino acid sequence: CSARGLAATYEQYF.

This clonotype was detected many times. V usage is TRBV12-3 or TRBV12-4 and J usage is TRBJ2-5, with TRBD2 matching 7 bases. The ends lost 2 bases at V and 2 bases at J; junction bases unmatched: 8. There are 16 residues in the CDR3. The CDR3 region has the DNA TGTGCCAGCAGTTTAATACGGGGGGTCCTGCAAGAGACCCAGTACTTC. Amino acids: CASSLIRGVLQETQYF.

This clonotype was observed at least ten times. The chain uses TRBV2 and TRBJ2-4; TRBD1 matches at 9 bases. CDR1 SNHLY and CDR2 FYNNEI come from the germline V gene. The CDR3 extends over 14 amino acids. Trimming at V came to 8 bases and at J to 8 bases, leaving 10 bases not matched to a gene. CDR3 region: CASSNRDRADIQYF. The CDR3 DNA reads as TGTGCCAGCTCCAACCGGGACAGGGCTGACATTCAGTACTTC. The full variable domain, with the rest looked up from reference TRBV2 and TRBJ2-4, is EPEVTQTPSHQVTQMGQEVILRCVPISNHLYFYWYRQILGQKVEFLVSFYNNEISEKSEIFDDQFSVERPDGSNFTLKIRSTKLEDSAMYFCASSNRDRADIQYFGAGTRLSVL.

This clonotype was seen more than once but under ten times. This chain connects TRBV12-3 or TRBV12-4 to TRBJ1-1, with D perhaps matching TRBD1 (5 bases). The CDR3 has 14 amino acids. With 3 bases removed from V and 4 bases from J, the gap between germline ends came to 12 bases. CDR3 in amino acids: CASSFQGGGTEAFF. Written as DNA, the CDR3 is TGTGCCAGCAGTTTCCAGGGAGGCGGCACTGAAGCTTTCTTT.

This chain links TRBV11-1 with TRBJ2-7; D perhaps matches TRBD1 (6 bases). This CDR3 has 14 residues. V was pared by 5 bases and J by 4 bases, with 15 bases between. CDR1 is SGHAT and CDR2 is FQDESV in the germline V gene (reference sequence). CDR3 DNA: TGTGCCAGCAGCAATAACCGGGACAATTACGAGCAGTACTTC. It specifies CASSNNRDNYEQYF.

This clonotype was detected a few times. The rearrangement links TRBV7-9 to TRBJ2-5, with TRBD2 matching over 7 bases. Germline assignment: CDR1 SEHNR and CDR2 FQNEAQ (reference sequence). The V gene end was trimmed by 5 bases and the J gene end by 4 bases; junction bases not matched to a gene: 4. The CDR3 has 13 amino acids. CDR3 bases: TGTGCCAGCAGCCCCAGCGGGGCAGAGACCCAGTACTTC. It yields the protein CASSPSGAETQYF.

The rearrangement uses TRBV28 and TRBJ2-7; possible D gene TRBD2, 6 bases. The ends were cut back, 4 bases at V and 7 bases at J, with 23 bases in the middle. There are 16 residues in the CDR3. Germline V CDR1 and CDR2: MDHEN, SYDVKM. The CDR3 reads CASSSISYRRVGEQYF. CDR3 in DNA: TGTGCCAGCAGTTCCATATCTTATAGGAGGGTGGGGGAGCAGTACTTC.

This clonotype was recorded a few times. CDR3 protein: CASSLVAGNNSPLHF. CDR3 DNA: TGCGCCAGCAGCTTGGTGGCAGGGAATAATTCACCCCTCCACTTT. The V call is TRBV5-1, the J call TRBJ1-6, with D possibly being TRBD1 (5 bases). The ends were cut back, 0 bases at V and 5 bases at J, with 9 bases in the middle. The CDR3 sequence is 15 residues long. The germline gives CDR1 SGHRS, CDR2 YFSETQ. Full variable domain (rest looked up from reference TRBV5-1 and TRBJ1-6): KAGVTQTPRYLIKTRGQQVTLSCSPISGHRSVSWYQQTPGQGLQFLFEYFSETQRNKGNFPGRFSGRQFSNSRSEMNVSTLELGDSALYLCASSLVAGNNSPLHFGNGTRLTVT.

This clonotype came up many times. V is TRBV7-9 and J is TRBJ2-1; TRBD1 agrees at 8 bases. This CDR3 has 13 amino acids. The germline gives CDR1 SEHNR, CDR2 FQNEAQ (reference sequence). V was clipped by 5 bases and J by 10 bases; unmatched bases: 7. This chain's CDR3 is CASSLTTGVEQFF. CDR3 sequence (DNA): TGTGCCAGCAGCCTGACGACAGGGGTCGAGCAGTTCTTC.